One sample yielded the 28 T cell receptor beta chains listed below, sequenced in a study of cytomegalovirus exposure and HLA in healthy donors. Sequencing used immunoSEQ multiplex PCR; TCRdb keeps in-frame clones, though not all of them. This table has about 130,000 clones, 95% to 96% appearing once. The sample taken for sequencing was PBMCs. The receptor set was obtained from a young man in good health and CMV-seronegative.

The V gene is TRBV27, the J gene TRBJ1-1; no clear D gene. V lost 1 base, J lost 4 bases, and 7 bases lay in between. From germline, CDR1 is MNHEY and CDR2 SMNVEV (reference sequence). CDR3 length equals 13 residues. For the CDR3, the DNA is TGTGCCAGCAGTTTATTGAGGGCCACTGAAGCTTTCTTT. Its protein is CASSLLRATEAFF.

The chain combines TRBV29-1 with TRBJ2-7; D possibly corresponds to TRBD2 (6 bases). The CDR3 has 16 residues. Germline V gene data show CDR1 as SQVTM and CDR2 as ANQGSEA. Trimming took 4 bases from V and 4 from J, leaving 23 bases between them. This chain's CDR3 is CSVALSPGDLTYEQYF. As DNA, the CDR3 is TGCAGCGTTGCCTTATCACCGGGGGACCTAACTTACGAGCAGTACTTC.

This clone has a single count. The rearrangement joins TRBV5-1 to TRBJ2-1; TRBD2 aligns across 15 bases. The CDR3 covers 19 residues. CDR1 and CDR2 (germline): SGHRS, YFSETQ. The V gene end was trimmed by 3 bases and the J gene end by 1 base; junction bases not matched to a gene: 8. CDR3 in DNA: TGCGCCAGCAGCTGGACCGGGACTAGCGGGAGGACTTCCTACAATGAGCAGTTCTTC. It encodes CASSWTGTSGRTSYNEQFF.

The chain joins TRBV30 to TRBJ1-5; tentatively, D is TRBD1 (6 bases). The CDR3 is made up of 11 amino acids. Trimming shortened V by 1 base and J by 13 bases, and 11 bases separated the two germline ends. CDR1 GTSNPN and CDR2 SVGIG come from the germline V gene (reference sequence). In DNA form, the CDR3 reads TGTGCCTGGAGTGGGGGACACTTGCAGCATTTT. It translates to CAWSGGHLQHF.

This chain links TRBV30 with TRBJ2-1; D gene ambiguous. The V end lost 2 bases, the J end lost 5 bases, and 7 bases lay between the germline ends. Germline CDR1 and CDR2: GTSNPN and SVGIG (reference sequence). This CDR3 region has 12 residues. The CDR3 protein is CAWSLRDNEQFF. The CDR3 nucleotides are TGTGCCTGGAGTCTCCGGGACAATGAGCAGTTCTTC.

The V and J genes are TRBV7-8 and TRBJ2-2; D might be TRBD2 (6 bases). There are 17 residues in the CDR3. Germline assignment: CDR1 SGHVS and CDR2 FQNEAQ. V gave up 9 bases and J gave up 2 bases, with 22 bases separating them. The CDR3 region is CASGGQGLAKNTGELFF. As DNA, the CDR3 is TGTGCCAGTGGAGGGCAGGGTCTTGCGAAAAACACCGGGGAGCTGTTTTTT.

The chain links TRBV9 to TRBJ2-3; TRBD1 might be the D (6 bases). The CDR3 is 14 amino acids. The V and J ends lost 3 bases and 3 bases respectively, with 11 bases between them. Germline CDR1 is SGDLS and CDR2 is YYNGEE. This chain's CDR3 is CASSAGTSTDTQYF. CDR3 coding DNA: TGTGCCAGCAGCGCCGGGACATCAACAGATACGCAGTATTTT.

The rearrangement uses TRBV28 and TRBJ1-2; no definite D call. The CDR3 covers 16 residues. V was shortened by 8 bases and J by 0 bases, with 19 bases between the two germline ends. CDR1 and CDR2 (germline): MDHEN, SYDVKM. CDR3 protein: CASFNQRALPNYGYTF. The CDR3 DNA reads TGTGCCAGCTTTAACCAGCGGGCCCTTCCTAACTATGGCTACACCTTC.

The chain combines TRBV7-2 with TRBJ1-5; TRBD1 agrees at 7 bases. CDR1 SGHTA and CDR2 FQGNSA come from the germline V gene. This CDR3 is 16 amino acids long. V lost 0 bases, J lost 6 bases, and 8 bases stayed unmatched. In nucleotides, the CDR3 is TGTGCCAGCAGCTTAGCTTACAGGGGTGCGGTTCAGCCCCAGCATTTT. Translating it yields CASSLAYRGAVQPQHF.

This chain links TRBV19 with TRBJ2-1, with 14 bases identical to TRBD2. Germline V gene sequence: CDR1 LNHDA, CDR2 SQIVND (reference sequence). Unmatched junction bases numbered 11, after V lost 6 bases and J lost 10 bases. The CDR3 has 16 amino acids. As DNA, the CDR3 is TGTGCCAGTAGGACTAGCGGGAGGGCAGGGGGAAGCGAGCAGTTCTTC. Translation gives CASRTSGRAGGSEQFF.

The gene calls are TRBV5-1 and TRBJ2-1; TRBD2 is a possible D gene (6 bases). Germline lookup yields CDR1 SGHRS and CDR2 YFSETQ. V was clipped by 4 bases and J by 3 bases, with 17 bases between them. The CDR3 length is 16 residues. This CDR3 reads CASSPRTTPNYNEQFF. The CDR3 region has the DNA TGCGCCAGCAGCCCTAGGACTACGCCCAACTACAATGAGCAGTTCTTC.

This chain connects TRBV11-2 to TRBJ2-3, with D unclear. CDR1 is SGHAT, CDR2 FQNNGV, per germline. The germline V and J ends were trimmed by 5 bases and 0 bases, with 18 bases remaining between them. The CDR3 runs to 17 residues. In DNA form, the CDR3 reads TGTGCCAGCAGCCCCCGGCCCGGTTCGACTAGCACAGATACGCAGTATTTT. Translating it yields CASSPRPGSTSTDTQYF.

The chain has TRBV11-1 and TRBJ2-3, with no clear D. V was clipped by 1 base and J by 5 bases, with 10 bases between them. The CDR3 covers 14 residues. Looked up from germline, CDR1 is SGHAT and CDR2 is FQDESV (reference sequence). The CDR3 loop is CASSLVAEEDTQYF. The CDR3 DNA reads TGTGCCAGCAGCTTAGTGGCGGAAGAAGATACGCAGTATTTT.

The rearrangement joins TRBV28 to TRBJ1-1; no clear D. The CDR3 is 15 amino acids. Deletions cut 5 bases from V and 2 bases from J, with 15 bases between. Germline lookup yields CDR1 MDHEN and CDR2 SYDVKM. CDR3 sequence (DNA): TGTGCCAGCAGTGTCGGCGGAACCCAAAACACTGAAGCTTTCTTT. Translating it yields CASSVGGTQNTEAFF.

V and J are TRBV7-8 and TRBJ2-1; D is possibly TRBD1 (6 bases). There are 16 residues in the CDR3. Trimming pared 4 bases from V and 7 bases from J, leaving 20 bases between. Germline values: CDR1 SGHVS, CDR2 FQNEAQ. The CDR3 DNA is TGTGCCAGCAGCTCAGAGCAGGGGTCAAATGCAAATGAGCAGTTCTTC. It encodes CASSSEQGSNANEQFF.

This sequence joins TRBV28 and TRBJ1-1, with D possibly being TRBD1 (6 bases). The CDR3 length is 17 residues. The V end lost 6 bases, the J end lost 2 bases, and 22 bases lay between the germline ends. Germline CDR1 MDHEN, CDR2 SYDVKM. The CDR3 bases are TGTGCCAGCAGACGACCGGGACAAGGGTTAAGAAACACTGAAGCTTTCTTT. Protein product: CASRRPGQGLRNTEAFF. The whole variable domain, filled in from reference TRBV28 and TRBJ1-1, reads DVKVTQSSRYLVKRTGEKVFLECVQDMDHENMFWYRQDPGLGLRLIYFSYDVKMKEKGDIPEGYSVSREKKERFSLILESASTNQTSMYLCASRRPGQGLRNTEAFFGQGTRLTVV.

J is TRBJ2-3 and V is TRBV9, with 12 bases matching TRBD2. Trimming at V came to 3 bases and at J to 4 bases, leaving 6 bases not matched to a gene. This CDR3 region has 16 residues. Per the germline V gene, CDR1 is SGDLS and CDR2 is YYNGEE. The CDR3 spells CASSARTSGTADTQYF. CDR3 sequence (DNA): TGTGCCAGCAGCGCCCGGACTAGCGGGACGGCAGATACGCAGTATTTT.

This chain links TRBV14 with TRBJ1-4; 9 positions agree with TRBD1. V trimming: 6 bases; J trimming: 8 bases; junction bases outside the gene matches: 7. Germline V gene sequence: CDR1 SGHDN, CDR2 FVKESK. This CDR3 region has 14 residues. The CDR3 DNA sequence: TGTGCCAGCAGACCTACAGGGGGCAGGGAAAAACTGTTTTTT. This translates into CASRPTGGREKLFF.

The chain couples TRBV7-8 to TRBJ2-3; 12 nucleotides line up with TRBD2. The V and J ends lost 5 bases and 0 bases, in that order; junction bases with no gene match: 12. This CDR3 spans 19 amino acids. Germline loops: CDR1 SGHVS, CDR2 FQNEAQ. CDR3 sequence reads: CASSAPSGRAVTSTDTQYF. CDR3 DNA: TGTGCCAGCAGCGCTCCTAGCGGGAGGGCCGTCACTAGCACAGATACGCAGTATTTT.

The V gene is TRBV11-3, the J gene TRBJ2-1, with 14 positions matching TRBD2. The CDR3 consists of 15 residues. The ends lost 5 bases at V and 7 bases at J; junction bases unmatched: 4. Germline CDR1 and CDR2: SGHNT and YENEEA. The CDR3 loop reads CASSVGLAGGNEQFF. CDR3 in DNA: TGTGCCAGCAGCGTCGGACTAGCGGGAGGTAATGAGCAGTTCTTC.

This clone was seen a single time. The genes are TRBV4-1 and TRBJ2-5; D is possibly TRBD2 (6 bases). Between the trimmed V and J ends, which lost 1 base and 5 bases, there was a span of 14 bases. Germline CDR1 is MGHRA and CDR2 is YSYEKL. CDR3 length equals 15 residues. CDR3 protein: CASSQAWRGRETQYF. The CDR3 region has the DNA TGCGCCAGCAGCCAAGCGTGGCGGGGTCGCGAGACCCAGTACTTC.

This chain joins TRBV7-3 and TRBJ2-7, with a weak D call TRBD2 (5 bases). The CDR3 loop spans 14 amino acids. V gave up 5 bases and J gave up 0 bases, with 11 bases separating them. Germline CDR1 SGHTA, CDR2 FQGTGA. The CDR3 spells CASSRTGSSYEQYF. The CDR3 bases are TGTGCCAGCAGCCGGACGGGGAGCTCCTACGAGCAGTACTTC.

This chain joins TRBV2 and TRBJ1-2, with D hard to call. This CDR3 contains 13 residues. The V and J ends lost 1 base and 3 bases respectively, with 6 bases between them. In germline, CDR1 is SNHLY, CDR2 FYNNEI. CDR3 region: CASSEGQDYGYTF. The DNA for the CDR3 is TGTGCCAGCAGTGAAGGGCAGGACTATGGCTACACCTTC.

The V and J genes are TRBV9 and TRBJ1-5; D possibly corresponds to TRBD1 (6 bases). Germline CDR1 reads SGDLS; CDR2 reads YYNGEE. This CDR3 comprises 17 residues. V gave up 4 bases and J gave up 0 bases, with 17 bases separating them. The CDR3 reads CASSREDRPYSNQPQHF. The CDR3 bases are TGTGCCAGCAGCCGGGAGGACAGACCGTATAGCAATCAGCCCCAGCATTTT.

The rearrangement joins TRBV5-1 to TRBJ2-6; 10 bases map to TRBD1. Per the germline V gene, CDR1 is SGHRS and CDR2 is YFSETQ. With 4 bases clipped from V and 3 bases from J, the junction kept 10 bases outside the gene matches. The CDR3 has 18 amino acids. CDR3 DNA sequence: TGCGCCAGCAGCGGCAATTCCGGGACAGGGGTTGGGGCCAACGTCCTGACTTTC. Amino acid sequence: CASSGNSGTGVGANVLTF.

This chain connects TRBV18 to TRBJ1-1; D possibly corresponds to TRBD1 (5 bases). The CDR3 is 16 residues long. Germline V lookup: CDR1 KGHSH, CDR2 LQKENI. The V end was cut by 6 bases, the J end by 5 bases, with 22 bases between. CDR3 in amino acids: CASSPYYGGSDTEAFF. The CDR3 nucleotides read TGTGCCAGCTCCCCCTATTATGGGGGGAGCGATACTGAAGCTTTCTTT.

The chain has TRBV5-1 and TRBJ2-7; D is possibly TRBD2 (5 bases). The CDR3 is 14 amino acids. Germline V gene lookup returns CDR1 SGHRS and CDR2 YFSETQ. V was clipped by 3 bases and J by 0 bases, with 10 bases between them. The CDR3 nucleotides are TGCGCCAGCAGCTGGGATGGGAGCTCCTACGAGCAGTACTTC. It translates to CASSWDGSSYEQYF.

CDR3 in amino acids: CASSVSPGRNQETQYF. CDR3 DNA: TGTGCCAGCAGCGTGAGCCCGGGGAGGAACCAAGAGACCCAGTACTTC. The chain has TRBV9 and TRBJ2-5, with D possibly being TRBD2 (6 bases). Trimming cost V 2 bases and J 0 bases, with 14 bases left between them. This CDR3 has 16 residues. Germline lookup yields CDR1 SGDLS and CDR2 YYNGEE.